One sample yielded the 16 T cell receptor beta chains listed below, sequenced in a study of blood T cell repertoires in COVID-19. TCRdb's table, derived via immunoSEQ multiplex PCR, lists solely in-frame clones and lacks some. The sample records roughly 250,000 clones, approximately 84% being singletons. Sequencing was done on a sample of peripheral blood. The receptors shown here come from a man aged 45 to 65 with active or convalescent COVID-19.

This chain joins TRBV29-1 and TRBJ1-2; a possible D gene is TRBD1 (5 bases). Trimming pared 5 bases from V and 3 bases from J, leaving 16 bases between. Germline V CDR1 and CDR2: SQVTM, ANQGSEA. The CDR3 spans 14 residues. The CDR3 region has the DNA TGCAGCGTTCGGGCAGGACAATCTTACTATGGCTACACCTTC. As protein: CSVRAGQSYYGYTF.

This chain links TRBV5-6 with TRBJ2-3; TRBD2 matches at 14 bases. Germline V gene data show CDR1 as SGHDT and CDR2 as YYEEEE. V was pared by 4 bases and J by 3 bases, with 13 bases of the junction left unmatched. The CDR3 covers 19 residues. The CDR3 spells CASSGLEGTSGGLTDTQYF. The CDR3 DNA is TGTGCCAGCAGCGGATTAGAGGGGACTAGCGGGGGCCTGACAGATACGCAGTATTTT.

The gene calls are TRBV5-1 and TRBJ2-5; 15 nucleotides agree with TRBD2. J lost 4 bases, V lost 3 bases, and 1 base had no gene match. The CDR3 is 15 residues long. Germline lookup yields CDR1 SGHRS and CDR2 YFSETQ. The CDR3: CASSSGLAGGETQYF. The CDR3, as DNA: TGCGCCAGCAGCTCGGGACTAGCGGGAGGAGAGACCCAGTACTTC.

The sample holds one count of this clone. The chain couples TRBV9 to TRBJ1-4, with 7 bases fitting TRBD1. The CDR3 totals 15 residues. Germline CDR1 reads SGDLS; CDR2 reads YYNGEE. The junction had 8 bases not matched to a gene; V was cut back by 4 bases and J by 5 bases. CDR3 loop: CASSPRGRTNEKLFF. DNA of the CDR3: TGTGCCAGCAGCCCGAGGGGGCGGACGAATGAAAAACTGTTTTTT. The variable domain in full, completed from reference TRBV9 and TRBJ1-4, reads DSGVTQTPKHLITATGQRVTLRCSPRSGDLSVYWYQQSLDQGLQFLIQYYNGEERAKGNILERFSAQQFPDLHSELNLSSLELGDSALYFCASSPRGRTNEKLFFGSGTQLSVL.

The chain couples TRBV10-3 to TRBJ1-2; 7 positions agree with TRBD1. Germline values: CDR1 ENHRY, CDR2 SYGVKD. V lost 10 bases to trimming and J lost 8 bases; unmatched junction nucleotides: 10. The CDR3 is made up of 12 amino acids. The CDR3 bases are TGTGCCAGCGGAACAGGGGAAGGGGGCTACACCTTC. Its protein product is CASGTGEGGYTF.

V and J are TRBV7-9 and TRBJ1-1; possible D gene TRBD1, 5 bases. Trimming took 2 bases from V and 6 from J, leaving 13 bases between them. The CDR3 sequence is 14 residues long. Per the germline V gene, CDR1 is SEHNR and CDR2 is FQNEAQ (reference sequence). The CDR3 region has the DNA TGTGCCAGCAGCTTACAGGGTGGGTTAGCTGAAGCTTTCTTT. Residues: CASSLQGGLAEAFF.

The rearrangement uses TRBV6-5 and TRBJ1-5; a weak D match, TRBD1 (5 bases). Looked up from germline, CDR1 is MNHEY and CDR2 is SVGAGI. This CDR3 is built from 14 residues. The ends were cut back, 6 bases at V and 1 base at J, with 10 bases in the middle. CDR3 loop: CASRGSGSNQPQHF. CDR3 nucleotides: TGTGCCAGCAGAGGGTCAGGGAGCAATCAGCCCCAGCATTTT.

This sequence joins TRBV29-1 and TRBJ1-2, with TRBD1 identical over 8 bases. V lost 2 bases and J lost 6; bases outside the gene matches: 8. Germline V gives CDR1 SQVTM, CDR2 ANQGSEA. CDR3 length: 14 amino acids. In nucleotides, the CDR3 is TGCAGCGTTGAACCCCCGGACAGGGTTGATGGCTACACCTTC. Residues: CSVEPPDRVDGYTF.

The rearrangement joins TRBV11-2 to TRBJ1-2; tentative D call: TRBD1 (6 bases). Germline CDR1 is SGHAT and CDR2 is FQNNGV. The CDR3 spans 19 residues. V lost 4 bases, J lost 8 bases, and 32 bases lay in between. CDR3 coding DNA: TGTGCCAGCAGCTCCACGACCACTCCGGGACAAGGGGTTATCGGGGGCTACACCTTC. Its translation is CASSSTTTPGQGVIGGYTF.

V and J are TRBV7-2 and TRBJ2-3; D is ambiguous. Per the germline V gene, CDR1 is SGHTA and CDR2 is FQGNSA. Trimming left V 6 bases short and J 2 bases short, with 9 bases between. The CDR3 is 13 residues long. The CDR3 bases are TGTGCCAGCAGTTCTAGAGCCACAGATACGCAGTATTTT. Encoded protein: CASSSRATDTQYF.

The J gene is TRBJ2-2, the V gene TRBV6-1; D is possibly TRBD2 (7 bases). With 4 bases removed from V and 2 bases from J, the gap between germline ends came to 17 bases. The CDR3 extends over 17 amino acids. CDR1 is MNHNS and CDR2 is SASEGT in the germline V gene. The CDR3: CASSASRTGGNTGELFF. The CDR3 coding sequence is TGTGCCAGCAGTGCGTCCAGAACGGGGGGCAACACCGGGGAGCTGTTTTTT.

This sequence joins TRBV30 and TRBJ1-5, with D uncertain. CDR3 length: 13 amino acids. The V gene's germline CDR1 is GTSNPN and CDR2 SVGIG (reference sequence). Trimming cost V 2 bases and J 0 bases, with 5 bases left between them. As DNA, the CDR3 is TGTGCCTGGAGTTTAGATAGCAATCAGCCCCAGCATTTT. Encoded protein: CAWSLDSNQPQHF.

The J gene is TRBJ1-4, the V gene TRBV5-1; TRBD1 matches 8 bases. The V gene's germline CDR1 is SGHRS and CDR2 YFSETQ. Germline trimming cut 1 base from V and 8 bases from J; bases unmatched to any gene: 10. There are 16 residues in the CDR3. CDR3 in DNA: TGCGCCAGCAGCTTGAATCTTGTCGGACAGGGCGAAAAACTGTTTTTT. Translation: CASSLNLVGQGEKLFF.

This clone was observed once. This rearrangement joins TRBV2 to TRBJ2-6; the D gene is possibly TRBD1 (5 bases). Germline loops: CDR1 SNHLY, CDR2 FYNNEI. The CDR3 has 16 amino acids. Trimming took 3 bases from V and 4 from J, leaving 13 bases between them. CDR3 residues: CASSDWQGAGANVLTF. The CDR3 DNA follows: TGTGCCAGCAGTGATTGGCAGGGCGCCGGGGCCAACGTCCTGACTTTC.

V usage is TRBV21-1 and J usage is TRBJ1-5; the table gives TRBD1 as D, unverified against the DNA. TRBV21-1 is an annotated pseudogene. This CDR3 has 14 amino acids. DNA of the CDR3: TGTGCCAGCAGCAAGACAGGGACGGGTCAGCCCCAGCATTTT. Encoded protein: CASSKTGTGQPQHF.

The sample holds one count of this clone. The chain recombines TRBV4-1 with TRBJ1-3, with D perhaps TRBD1 (5 bases). The CDR3 runs 13 residues. CDR1 is MGHRA and CDR2 is YSYEKL in the germline V gene. V lost 7 bases, J lost 2 bases, and 9 bases lay in between. The CDR3 DNA is TGCGCCAGCACCAGGGTTGCTGGAAACACCATATATTTT. Its protein is CASTRVAGNTIYF.